The 24 T cell receptor beta chains in this list originate from one sample, sequenced in a study of cytotoxic CD8 clonotypes in ibrutinib-treated CLL (dated by TCRdb to about 2021). The time point label for this specimen denotes: roughly 23 months on ibrutinib. Library preparation employed the immunoSEQ multiplex PCR assay. TCRdb retrieved this table from immuneACCESS and kept in-frame rearrangements only. Not all clones are present; in checked studies, unresolved V genes account for under half, and no reason is known for the remainder. Here the sample has around 50,000 clones; 57% occur a single time. Together, the top ten hold 25% to 30% of the sample. Source: PBMCs, taken after 24 months of ibrutinib treatment. These receptors were collected from a human donor with chronic lymphocytic leukemia.

The CDR3: CASSEGTGYQPQHF. The CDR3 DNA reads TGTGCCAGCAGTGAAGGGACAGGTTATCAGCCCCAGCATTTT. The chain has TRBV2 and TRBJ1-5; 7 positions agree with TRBD1. V gave up 1 base and J gave up 5 bases; unmatched junction bases: 2. CDR1 and CDR2 from the germline V gene are SNHLY and FYNNEI. The length of the CDR3 is 14 residues.

This clone has at least ten counts. The chain carries TRBV4-2 and TRBJ1-1, with TRBD1 matching over 7 bases. The CDR3 is made up of 16 amino acids. Germline V gene data show CDR1 as LGHNA and CDR2 as YNFKEQ. V lost 4 bases to trimming and J lost 6 bases; unmatched junction nucleotides: 14. This CDR3 is CASSPVQGMGRAEAFF. CDR3 nucleotides: TGTGCCAGCAGCCCCGTACAGGGGATGGGGCGGGCTGAAGCTTTCTTT.

This sequence joins TRBV6-5 and TRBJ1-2; D unclear. Trimming left V 4 bases short and J 4 bases short, with 13 bases between. CDR1 and CDR2 (germline): MNHEY, SVGAGI. CDR3 length equals 14 residues. The CDR3 DNA is TGTGCCAGCAGTTCGCGCAGAGATGGCTATGGCTACACCTTC. It yields the protein CASSSRRDGYGYTF.

The chain joins TRBV29-1 to TRBJ1-1; D is perhaps TRBD1 (5 bases). CDR1 SQVTM and CDR2 ANQGSEA come from the germline V gene. The CDR3 contains 14 residues. Between the trimmed V and J ends, which lost 1 base and 1 base, there was a span of 10 bases. CDR3 sequence reads: CSVEVGRANTEAFF. In DNA form, the CDR3 reads TGCAGCGTTGAAGTTGGCAGGGCGAACACTGAAGCTTTCTTT.

The V gene is TRBV5-1, the J gene TRBJ2-7, with 9 nucleotides matching TRBD1. The CDR3 covers 14 residues. CDR1 and CDR2 (germline): SGHRS, YFSETQ. V lost 5 bases to trimming and J lost 2 bases; unmatched junction nucleotides: 5. The CDR3 DNA reads TGCGCCAGCAGGGCCGGACAGGGGCCCTACGAGCAGTACTTC. As protein: CASRAGQGPYEQYF. The whole variable domain, filled in from reference TRBV5-1 and TRBJ2-7, reads KAGVTQTPRYLIKTRGQQVTLSCSPISGHRSVSWYQQTPGQGLQFLFEYFSETQRNKGNFPGRFSGRQFSNSRSEMNVSTLELGDSALYLCASRAGQGPYEQYFGPGTRLTVT.

CDR3 sequence: CASSLEGGETQYF. The DNA for the CDR3 is TGCGCCAGCAGCTTAGAGGGAGGGGAGACCCAGTACTTC. V and J are TRBV5-1 and TRBJ2-5; 7 bases align to TRBD2. This CDR3 spans 13 amino acids. The germline gives CDR1 SGHRS, CDR2 YFSETQ. Germline trimming cut 2 bases from V and 5 bases from J; bases unmatched to any gene: 3. The full variable domain, rest sourced from reference TRBV5-1 and TRBJ2-5, is KAGVTQTPRYLIKTRGQQVTLSCSPISGHRSVSWYQQTPGQGLQFLFEYFSETQRNKGNFPGRFSGRQFSNSRSEMNVSTLELGDSALYLCASSLEGGETQYFGPGTRLLVL.

This clone was picked up a small number of times. This chain uses TRBV19 with TRBJ2-2; the match to TRBD1 covers 7 bases. From germline, CDR1 is LNHDA and CDR2 SQIVND (reference sequence). Germline trimming cut 5 bases from V and 6 bases from J; bases unmatched to any gene: 9. The CDR3 covers 15 residues. In DNA form, the CDR3 reads TGTGCCAGTAGTGTGGGACAGCCCGGGGCCGGGGAGCTGTTTTTT. This codes for CASSVGQPGAGELFF. Drawing the rest from reference TRBV19 and TRBJ2-2, the complete variable domain is DGGITQSPKYLFRKEGQNVTLSCEQNLNHDAMYWYRQDPGQGLRLIYYSQIVNDFQKGDIAEGYSVSREKKESFPLTVTSAQKNPTAFYLCASSVGQPGAGELFFGEGSRLTVL.

The sample holds one count of this clone. The chain is built from TRBV6-5 and TRBJ2-7; a possible D gene is TRBD1 (5 bases). V lost 7 bases and J 0 bases, leaving 10 bases between the germline ends. CDR1 and CDR2 (germline): MNHEY, SVGAGI. This CDR3 has 13 residues. CDR3 residues: CASTQGSSYEQYF. The CDR3 coding sequence is TGTGCCAGCACCCAGGGCAGCTCCTACGAGCAGTACTTC.

The chain links TRBV6-5 to TRBJ1-6; a possible D gene is TRBD1 (6 bases). This CDR3 region has 15 residues. The germline V gene encodes CDR1 MNHEY and CDR2 SVGAGI. The V gene lost 6 bases and the J gene lost 4 bases, with 13 bases spanning the gap. For the CDR3, the DNA is TGTGCCAGCAGGCCCCGGGGGGCTTATAATTCACCCCTCCACTTT. Residues: CASRPRGAYNSPLHF.

The chain is built from TRBV11-2 and TRBJ2-7, with D hard to call. CDR3 length equals 15 residues. V dropped 4 bases and J dropped 0 bases, with 13 bases sitting between them. Germline V gene lookup returns CDR1 SGHAT and CDR2 FQNNGV. This CDR3 reads CASSSDGVPSYEQYF. CDR3 coding DNA: TGTGCCAGCAGCTCAGATGGGGTACCCTCCTACGAGCAGTACTTC.

In regard to this clone: A read error may account for a junction end that differs from germline. V gene TRBV6-5 combines with J gene TRBJ1-2; D unresolved. Germline values: CDR1 MNHEY, CDR2 SVGAGI. The CDR3 sequence is 13 residues long. DNA of the CDR3: TGTGTCAGCAGTTTTCTATCTAACTATGGCTACACCTTC. The encoded protein is CVSSFLSNYGYTF.

The chain joins TRBV6-1 to TRBJ2-5, with 14 nucleotides matching TRBD2. CDR3 size: 16 residues. The junction had 4 bases not matched to a gene; V was cut back by 3 bases and J by 4 bases. CDR1 is MNHNS, CDR2 SASEGT, per germline. Here the CDR3 reads CASSEGGLAGGETQYF. The CDR3 DNA sequence: TGTGCCAGCAGTGAGGGAGGACTAGCGGGGGGAGAGACCCAGTACTTC.

This clone was seen only once. The CDR3 spells CAIRGTSGQETQYF. The CDR3 DNA reads as TGTGCCATCAGGGGGACTAGCGGCCAAGAGACCCAGTACTTC. The chain combines TRBV10-3 with TRBJ2-5, with 11 nucleotides matching TRBD2. V lost 6 bases to trimming and J lost 1 base; unmatched junction nucleotides: 1. This CDR3 contains 14 residues. Germline assignment: CDR1 ENHRY and CDR2 SYGVKD.

This clone was observed a few times. This chain connects TRBV20-1 to TRBJ2-7; D unclear. The V end lost 6 bases, the J end lost 6 bases, and 12 bases lay between the germline ends. The germline V gene has CDR1 DFQATT and CDR2 SNEGSKA (reference sequence). CDR3 length equals 11 residues. The CDR3 here is CSASLPGEQYF. The CDR3 DNA is TGCAGTGCCTCCCTCCCGGGCGAGCAGTACTTC.

V gene TRBV5-1 combines with J gene TRBJ2-2, with D possibly called TRBD1 or TRBD2 (5 bases each). Trimming shortened V by 2 bases and J by 15 bases, and 17 bases separated the two germline ends. This CDR3 spans 13 amino acids. CDR1 SGHRS and CDR2 YFSETQ come from the germline V gene. The CDR3 spells CASSFQGETEVFF. In DNA form, the CDR3 reads TGCGCCAGCAGCTTCCAGGGAGAGACCGAGGTGTTTTTT.

This rearrangement joins TRBV28 to TRBJ1-5; tentative D call: TRBD1 (5 bases). There are 15 residues in the CDR3. Trimming stripped 4 bases from V and 2 bases from J, with 12 bases between. Per the germline V gene, CDR1 is MDHEN and CDR2 is SYDVKM. CDR3 nucleotides: TGTGCCAGCAGTTCCAGGGTGAGGGGCAATCAGCCCCAGCATTTT. It yields the protein CASSSRVRGNQPQHF.

The gene calls are TRBV7-9 and TRBJ1-5, with unresolved D. Trimming stripped 4 bases from V and 0 bases from J, with 7 bases between. The CDR3 loop spans 14 amino acids. Germline CDR1 reads SEHNR; CDR2 reads FQNEAQ (reference sequence). The chain's CDR3 is CASSSTFSNQPQHF. CDR3 nucleotide sequence: TGTGCCAGCAGCTCCACCTTTAGCAATCAGCCCCAGCATTTT. The whole variable domain, filled in from reference TRBV7-9 and TRBJ1-5, reads DTGVSQNPRHKITKRGQNVTFRCDPISEHNRLYWYRQTLGQGPEFLTYFQNEAQLEKSRLLSDRFSAERPKGSFSTLEIQRTEQGDSAMYLCASSSTFSNQPQHFGDGTRLSIL.

The chain carries TRBV7-8 and TRBJ2-1, with 8 nucleotides matching TRBD1. This CDR3 comprises 14 residues. CDR1 is SGHVS and CDR2 is FQNEAQ in the germline V gene. The junction had 9 bases not matched to a gene; V was cut back by 5 bases and J by 9 bases. CDR3 sequence (DNA): TGTGCCAGCAGCCAGTCGACAGGGGTGGGTGAGCAGTTCTTC. Its translation is CASSQSTGVGEQFF.

The chain uses TRBV5-6 and TRBJ1-4; 7 bases align to TRBD1. CDR1 is SGHDT, CDR2 YYEEEE, per germline. There are 15 residues in the CDR3. The V and J ends lost 1 base and 8 bases, in that order; junction bases with no gene match: 8. The CDR3 DNA reads as TGTGCCAGCAGCTTGAGAGGGGGCGAGGTGGAAAAACTGTTTTTT. Translation: CASSLRGGEVEKLFF.

The CDR3 coding sequence is TGTGCCAGCAGCTTAACGCCGGGAGGAGTCGGGCATTCACCCCTCCACTTT. Amino acid sequence: CASSLTPGGVGHSPLHF. This chain uses TRBV11-2 with TRBJ1-6; D uncertain. This CDR3 contains 17 residues. Germline-derived CDR1 and CDR2 are SGHAT and FQNNGV. V lost 2 bases to trimming and J lost 8 bases, with 19 bases between them.

V gene TRBV2 combines with J gene TRBJ2-1, with TRBD1 matching 7 bases. Trimming cost V 6 bases and J 0 bases; bases outside gene matches: 2. Germline V lookup: CDR1 SNHLY, CDR2 FYNNEI. The CDR3 contains 14 residues. CDR3 DNA sequence: TGTGCCAGCAGCAGGGGGAGCTCCTACAATGAGCAGTTCTTC. Amino acid sequence: CASSRGSSYNEQFF.

This clone has only a few counts. The chain carries TRBV27 and TRBJ1-1; D call uncertain. V was cut by 6 bases and J by 1 base, with 15 bases left in between. The CDR3 runs to 15 residues. The germline V gene has CDR1 MNHEY and CDR2 SMNVEV (reference sequence). CDR3 sequence: CASRIGVGWNTEAFF. DNA of the CDR3: TGTGCCAGCAGGATAGGTGTTGGATGGAACACTGAAGCTTTCTTT.

There are a few counts of this clone. The chain couples TRBV19 to TRBJ2-5, with D perhaps given as TRBD1 or TRBD2 (5 bases each). The CDR3 consists of 16 residues. V was shortened by 5 bases and J by 1 base, with 17 bases between the two germline ends. Per germline, CDR1 LNHDA and CDR2 SQIVND (reference sequence). The CDR3 protein is CASSQVGTALQETQYF. CDR3 in DNA: TGTGCCAGTAGTCAAGTGGGGACGGCCCTCCAAGAGACCCAGTACTTC.

This clone was seen more than once but under ten times. V gene TRBV5-1 combines with J gene TRBJ2-1; the match to TRBD2 covers 11 bases. Germline lookup yields CDR1 SGHRS and CDR2 YFSETQ. After removal of 4 bases from V and 15 bases from J, the junction contained 18 bases not matched to a gene. CDR3 length equals 16 residues. CDR3 protein: CASSPEVGLAGGQGFF. DNA of the CDR3: TGCGCCAGCAGCCCAGAGGTTGGGCTAGCGGGGGGACAGGGGTTCTTC.